The clone carrying this TCR beta chain was picked up a small number of times. The protocol was immunoSEQ multiplex PCR, while the TCRdb copy is restricted to in-frame clones and leaves out a portion. The data contain about half a million clones, about 78% of them singletons. The record originates from a study of shared clonotypes between healthy human individuals. V lost 1 base to trimming and J lost 4 bases; unmatched junction nucleotides: 7. The germline V gene encodes CDR1 MGHRA and CDR2 YSYEKL. The CDR3 runs 16 residues. The donors, all of them Caucasian adults, lived in Nashville, Tennessee. The sequence derives from a woman aged 40-49 years in good health. Some clones in this sample may be carry-over from other donors' samples. V is TRBV4-1 and J is TRBJ1-5; 7 nucleotides line up with TRBD1. Sequencing input: PBMCs. CDR3 coding DNA: TGCGCCAGCAGCCAAGGACAGGGACAGAAGAATCAGCCCCAGCATTTT. Translated: CASSQGQGQKNQPQHF.